This T cell receptor beta chain originates from a study of shared clonotypes between healthy human individuals (dated by TCRdb to 2018 to 2021). General notes on the study: Two women and three men aged 18 to 49 years were included in the cohort. For each donor, CD4 naive and CD4 memory were each run on three plates, CD8 naive on two plates, and CD8 memory on one plate. Libraries were prepared and TCR repertoires were sequenced by different laboratories using diverse techniques, in order to increase sequencing depth and limit assay-specific biases. Blood TCR repertoires of roughly five healthy adults were deeply sequenced to estimate repertoire size and the extent of clonotype sharing between individuals. Between about 0.8 and 9 billion PBMCs per donor were obtained by leukapheresis.

A remark on this clone: Its recognized antigen is unknown. Per-base qualities were not stored, and no clone one base away is much larger.

For the CD8 naive samples, CD45RO-negative cells were positively selected for CCR7, yielding a CD45RA+CCR7+ population from which TemRA cells were excluded. The donors were healthy, HIV-negative adults with no recently reported acute infections or vaccinations. All donors were Caucasian adults living in Nashville, Tennessee, USA. Blood was obtained by leukapheresis, after which PBMCs were separated by Ficoll-Histopaque density gradient centrifugation and cryopreserved in liquid nitrogen vapor phase. Purity and quantity of every magnetically sorted T cell population were checked by analytical flow cytometry. Genomic DNA was isolated from every sorted fraction and measured by UV absorbance on a Nanodrop 2000c. Using the deep immunoSEQ assay, multiplex PCR amplified TCR CDR3 regions from genomic DNA. Genomic DNA extracted from each cell subset was distributed evenly over all wells of several immunoSEQ 96-well plates, and each plate served as one replicate. For sorted subsets, 150 to 200 ng genomic DNA, equal to 30,000 or so T cell genomes, was loaded into each replicate PCR. Purified libraries were quantified with a Qubit 3.0 fluorometer, sized on a Bioanalyzer 2100, and re-quantified with the KAPA Library Quantification kit. A separate single-read 150-cycle Illumina NextSeq 550 flow cell was used to sequence each immunoSEQ 96-well plate. As for how the authors treated the data: Because the immunoSEQ output included only junctional sequences and no quality scores, the filtering could not be the same as the filtering used for full-length reads. To assign V/J genes and CDR3, sequences were annotated using PyIR, a Python wrapper for IgBLAST v1.9, with IMGT germline references. Reads with weak V/J assignments (E-value above 1e-6), missing CDR3, stop codons, out-of-frame junctions, or ambiguous translated residues were removed. V3J clonotypes were defined as sequences sharing an identical inferred V gene, J gene, and CDR3 amino acid sequence. Percentage overlap between repertoires was computed as shared unique clonotypes divided by the size of the smaller repertoire. Repertoire richness was assessed with RTK rarefaction, the Chao1 estimator, and Recon v2.1 estimates of unobserved clonotypes. For all TCRbeta clonotypes obtained by the gDNA method from a handful of donors, generation probabilities were computed with OLGA. This is the immuneACCESS table as TCRdb keeps it, with only in-frame sequences that have V and J called. A part of the clones is gone; compared with another copy, unresolved V genes explain less than half, and the rest is unexplained. V and J calls and clone size are copied from that table; D and trimming were computed from the DNA. This sample is represented by some 2.1 million clones; about 95% of them were singletons. Jointly, the top ten make up about 1.1% of the sample.

Beyond this particular receptor, the publication reports: Compared with non-shared clonotypes, the clonotypes found in all four sorted-subset donors had higher generation probabilities. Sampling was restricted to blood, and TCR repertoires in tissue are likely to differ from TCR repertoires in blood. Pairwise subsampling led to the expectation that sequencing depth would affect the degree of clonotype sharing among donors. Around 5.4% of naive CD4, 3.5% of naive CD8, 2.3% of memory CD4, and approximately 0.4% of memory CD8 clonotypes were shared across several donors. Larger estimated clonotype richness was generally found for naive subsets than for memory subsets. The small number of donors limited the genetic and exposure-history diversity represented. Rarefaction of sorted-subset datasets indicated incomplete sequencing despite the large sequencing depth.

The sequence was collected from a man aged 18 to 29 in good health. Sequenced: naive CD8+ T cells sorted from blood. Reading the label with the study, this specimen's cell subset or site is: CD45RA+CCR7+.

The DNA sequence follows: TGTGCCAGCAGTGCCTTTGGCAGGGATTTGGAGACCCAGTACTTC. It translates as CASSAFGRDLETQYF. The chain is made from TRBV28 and TRBJ2-5, and the D gene may be TRBD1, 5 bases matching. The germline V gene gives CDR1 as MDHEN and CDR2 as SYDVKM. The germline ends are 18 bases apart after V is trimmed by 5 bases and J by 5 bases. Its CDR3 holds 15 amino acids, cysteine through phenylalanine. Of the read, only the CDR3 DNA is kept; its 45 bases are in frame from base 1.